This T cell receptor (beta chain) is drawn from a study of control samples from healthy donors and cancer patients. The data were produced by immunoSEQ multiplex PCR, yet TCRdb's version contains in-frame clones alone and is incomplete. The sample contains 150,000 to 200,000 clones, around 88% of which appear only once. The sequenced sample consisted of blood. The TCR was taken from a woman younger than 45 in good health.

The CDR3 DNA follows: TGTGCCAGCAGTTCAGGGACCGATAGCAATCAGCCCCAGCATTTT. It encodes CASSSGTDSNQPQHF. V usage is TRBV27 and J usage is TRBJ1-5; perhaps TRBD1 as D (5 bases). The CDR3 is 15 residues long. CDR1 is MNHEY, CDR2 SMNVEV, per germline (reference sequence). V lost 4 bases and J lost 0, with 10 bases in between.